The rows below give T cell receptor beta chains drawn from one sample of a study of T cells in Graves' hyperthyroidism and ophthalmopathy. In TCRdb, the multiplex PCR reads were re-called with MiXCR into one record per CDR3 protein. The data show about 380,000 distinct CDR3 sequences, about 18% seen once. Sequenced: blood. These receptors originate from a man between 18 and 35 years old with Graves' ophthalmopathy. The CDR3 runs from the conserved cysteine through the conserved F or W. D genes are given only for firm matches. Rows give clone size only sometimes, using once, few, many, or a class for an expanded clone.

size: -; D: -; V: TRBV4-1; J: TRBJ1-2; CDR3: CASSQVGGVDGYTF; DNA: TGCGCCAGCAGCCAAGTGGGTGGAGTGGATGGCTACACCTTC
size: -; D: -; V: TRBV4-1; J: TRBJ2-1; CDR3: CASSQETIGEQFF; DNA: TGCGCCAGCAGCCAAGAGACGATTGGCGAGCAGTTCTTC
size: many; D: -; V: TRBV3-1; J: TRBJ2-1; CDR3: CASSQESGYHEQFF; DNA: TGTGCCAGCAGCCAAGAATCAGGGTACCATGAGCAGTTCTTC
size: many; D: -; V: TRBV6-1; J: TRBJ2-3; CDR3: CASSATDTRTDTQYF; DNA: TGTGCCAGCAGTGCTACGGACACTCGCACAGATACGCAGTATTTT
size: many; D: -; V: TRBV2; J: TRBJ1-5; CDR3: CASSEALLGRDQPQHF; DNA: TGTGCCAGCAGTGAAGCGCTTTTAGGGAGGGATCAGCCCCAGCATTTT
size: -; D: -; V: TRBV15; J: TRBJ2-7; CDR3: CATSLQGSYEQYF; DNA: TGTGCCACCAGTCTTCAGGGGTCCTACGAGCAGTACTTC
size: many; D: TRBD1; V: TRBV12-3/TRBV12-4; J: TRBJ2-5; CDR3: CASSWGQGGETQYF; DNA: TGTGCCAGCAGCTGGGGACAGGGAGGAGAGACCCAGTACTTC
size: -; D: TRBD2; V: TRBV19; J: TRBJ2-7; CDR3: CASSPGTNYEQYF; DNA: TGTGCCAGTAGTCCCGGGACTAACTACGAGCAGTACTTC
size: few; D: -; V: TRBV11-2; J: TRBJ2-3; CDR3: CASSYGQAGGGGATDTQYF; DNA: TGTGCCAGCAGCTACGGACAGGCAGGGGGCGGGGGTGCCACAGATACGCAGTATTTT
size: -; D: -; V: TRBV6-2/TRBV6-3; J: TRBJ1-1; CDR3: CASSFTGLMGMNTEAFF; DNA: TGTGCCAGCAGTTTCACAGGGCTCATGGGTATGAACACTGAAGCTTTCTTT
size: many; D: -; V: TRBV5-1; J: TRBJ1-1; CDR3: CASSQNRNVNTEAFF; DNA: TGCGCCAGCAGCCAAAACAGGAACGTGAACACTGAAGCTTTCTTT
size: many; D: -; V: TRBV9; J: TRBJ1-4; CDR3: CASSVDTLGDEKLFF; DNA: TGTGCCAGCAGCGTAGATACCCTCGGAGATGAAAAACTGTTTTTT
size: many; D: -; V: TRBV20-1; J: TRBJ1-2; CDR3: CSARDGGYTF; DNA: TGCAGTGCTAGAGATGGTGGCTACACCTTC
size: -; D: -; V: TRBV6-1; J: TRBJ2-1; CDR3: CASDRSYNEQFF; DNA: TGTGCCAGCGACAGATCCTACAATGAGCAGTTCTTC
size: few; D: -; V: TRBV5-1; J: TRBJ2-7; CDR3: CASSWAFGTTYEQYF; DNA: TGCGCCAGCAGCTGGGCCTTCGGGACAACCTACGAGCAGTACTTC
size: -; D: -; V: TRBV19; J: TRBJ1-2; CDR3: CASSTTRGNSYGYTF; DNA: TGTGCCAGTAGTACCACCAGGGGCAACTCCTATGGCTACACCTTC
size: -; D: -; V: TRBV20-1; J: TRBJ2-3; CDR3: CSARVLTSTDTQYF; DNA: TGCAGTGCTAGAGTTTTGACTAGCACAGATACGCAGTATTTT
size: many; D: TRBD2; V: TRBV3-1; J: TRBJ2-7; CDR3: CASSPRLAALYEQYF; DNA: TGTGCCAGCAGCCCCCGACTAGCGGCCCTCTACGAGCAGTACTTC
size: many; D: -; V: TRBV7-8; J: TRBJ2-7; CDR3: CASSLDREQYF; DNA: TGTGCCAGCAGCTTAGACCGGGAGCAGTACTTC
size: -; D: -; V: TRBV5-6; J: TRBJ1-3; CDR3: CASSAGPRGGNTIYF; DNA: TGTGCCAGCAGCGCCGGCCCCAGGGGTGGAAACACCATATATTTT